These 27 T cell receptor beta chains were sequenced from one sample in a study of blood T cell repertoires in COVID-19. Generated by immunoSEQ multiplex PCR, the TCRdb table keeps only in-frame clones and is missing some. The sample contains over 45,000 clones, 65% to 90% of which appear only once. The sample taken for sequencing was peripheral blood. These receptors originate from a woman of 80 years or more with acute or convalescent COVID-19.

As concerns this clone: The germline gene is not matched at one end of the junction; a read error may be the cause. The CDR3 protein is CASSQETGTGNTIYF. The DNA of the CDR3 is TGCGCCAGCAGTCAAGAGACAGGCACTGGAAACACCATATATTTT. This chain links TRBV4-1 with TRBJ1-3; weak D call: TRBD1 (6 bases). CDR1 MGHRA and CDR2 YSYEKL come from the germline V gene. The CDR3 covers 15 residues.

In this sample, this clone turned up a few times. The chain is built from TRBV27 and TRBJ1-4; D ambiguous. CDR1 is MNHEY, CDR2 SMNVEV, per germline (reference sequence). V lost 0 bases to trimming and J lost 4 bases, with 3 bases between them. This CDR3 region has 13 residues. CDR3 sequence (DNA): TGTGCCAGCAGTTTATCCGTTAATGAAAAACTGTTTTTT. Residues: CASSLSVNEKLFF.

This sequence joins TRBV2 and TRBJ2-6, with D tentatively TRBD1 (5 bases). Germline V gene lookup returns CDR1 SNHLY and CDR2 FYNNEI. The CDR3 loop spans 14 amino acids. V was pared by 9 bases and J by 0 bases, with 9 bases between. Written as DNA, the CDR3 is TGTGCCAGTAGCAGGGACTCTGGGGCCAACGTCCTGACTTTC. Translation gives CASSRDSGANVLTF.

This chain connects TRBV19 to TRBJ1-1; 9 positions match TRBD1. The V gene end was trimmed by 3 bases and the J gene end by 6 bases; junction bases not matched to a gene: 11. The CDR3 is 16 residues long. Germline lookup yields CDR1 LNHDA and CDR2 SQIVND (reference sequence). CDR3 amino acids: CASSIARGTGSAEAFF. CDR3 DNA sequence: TGTGCCAGTAGTATCGCACGCGGGACAGGGTCGGCTGAAGCTTTCTTT.

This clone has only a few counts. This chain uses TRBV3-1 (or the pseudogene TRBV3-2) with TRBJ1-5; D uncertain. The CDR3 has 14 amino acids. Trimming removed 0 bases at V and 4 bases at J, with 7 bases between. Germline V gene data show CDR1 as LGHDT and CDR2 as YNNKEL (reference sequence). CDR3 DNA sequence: TGTGCCAGCAGCCAAGATGCGGGGAATCAGCCCCAGCATTTT. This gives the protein CASSQDAGNQPQHF.

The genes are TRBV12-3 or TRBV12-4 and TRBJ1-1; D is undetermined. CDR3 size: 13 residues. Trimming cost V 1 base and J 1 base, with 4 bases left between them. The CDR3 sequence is CASSLERNTEAFF. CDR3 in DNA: TGTGCCAGCAGTTTAGAGCGGAACACTGAAGCTTTCTTT.

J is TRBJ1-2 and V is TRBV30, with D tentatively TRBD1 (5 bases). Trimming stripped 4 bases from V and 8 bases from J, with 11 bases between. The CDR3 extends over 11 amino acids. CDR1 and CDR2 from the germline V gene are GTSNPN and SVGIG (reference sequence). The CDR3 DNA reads TGTGCCTGGACCTCAGGGTGGGGCTACACCTTC. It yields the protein CAWTSGWGYTF.

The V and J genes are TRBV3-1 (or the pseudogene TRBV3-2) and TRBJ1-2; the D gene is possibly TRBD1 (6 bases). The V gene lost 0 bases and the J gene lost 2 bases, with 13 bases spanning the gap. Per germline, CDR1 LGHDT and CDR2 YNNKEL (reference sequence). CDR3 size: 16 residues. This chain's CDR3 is CASSQDGIGQNYGYTF. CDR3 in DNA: TGTGCCAGCAGCCAAGATGGGATAGGACAGAACTATGGCTACACCTTC.

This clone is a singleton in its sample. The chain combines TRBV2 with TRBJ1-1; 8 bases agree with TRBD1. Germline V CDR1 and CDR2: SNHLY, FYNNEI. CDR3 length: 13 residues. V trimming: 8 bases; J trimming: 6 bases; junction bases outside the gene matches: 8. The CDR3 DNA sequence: TGTGCCAGCGGCAGACAGGGGAGACCTGAAGCTTTCTTT. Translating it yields CASGRQGRPEAFF.

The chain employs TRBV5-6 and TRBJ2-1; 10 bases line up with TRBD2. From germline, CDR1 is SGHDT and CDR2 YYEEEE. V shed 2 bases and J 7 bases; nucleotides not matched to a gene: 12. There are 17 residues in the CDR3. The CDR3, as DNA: TGTGCCAGCAGCTTTCAGCGGGGGGGCCAGGTAGTGAATGAGCAGTTCTTC. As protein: CASSFQRGGQVVNEQFF.

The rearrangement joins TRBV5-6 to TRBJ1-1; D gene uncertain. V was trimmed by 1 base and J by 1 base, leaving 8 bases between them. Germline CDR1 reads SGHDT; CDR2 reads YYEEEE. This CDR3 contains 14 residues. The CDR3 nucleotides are TGTGCCAGCAGCTTGATTGGGCCGAACACTGAAGCTTTCTTT. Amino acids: CASSLIGPNTEAFF.

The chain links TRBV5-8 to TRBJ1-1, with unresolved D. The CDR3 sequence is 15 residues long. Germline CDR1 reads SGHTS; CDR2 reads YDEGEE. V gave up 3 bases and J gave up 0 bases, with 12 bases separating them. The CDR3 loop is CASSSPAGMNTEAFF. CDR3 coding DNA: TGTGCCAGCAGCTCCCCGGCAGGTATGAACACTGAAGCTTTCTTT.

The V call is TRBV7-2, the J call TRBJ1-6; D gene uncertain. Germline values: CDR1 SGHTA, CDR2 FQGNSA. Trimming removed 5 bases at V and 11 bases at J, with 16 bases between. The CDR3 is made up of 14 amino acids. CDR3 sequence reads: CASSPDGREPPLHF. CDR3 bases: TGTGCCAGCAGCCCCGACGGAAGGGAGCCACCCCTCCACTTT.

CDR3 protein: CASSGDRAGYTF. CDR3 sequence (DNA): TGTGCCAGCAGTGGGGACAGGGCTGGCTACACCTTC. V is TRBV2 and J is TRBJ1-2; TRBD1 aligns across 9 bases. The CDR3 is 12 amino acids. V dropped 4 bases and J dropped 7; count of bases not matched to a gene: 1. Germline assignment: CDR1 SNHLY and CDR2 FYNNEI.

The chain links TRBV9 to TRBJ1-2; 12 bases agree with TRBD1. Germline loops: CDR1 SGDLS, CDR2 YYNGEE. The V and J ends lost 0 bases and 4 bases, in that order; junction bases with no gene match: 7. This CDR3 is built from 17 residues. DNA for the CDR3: TGTGCCAGCAGCGTAGGGGACAGGGGGCGCCGCGGCTATGGCTACACCTTC. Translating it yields CASSVGDRGRRGYGYTF. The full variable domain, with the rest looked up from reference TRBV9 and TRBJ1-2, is DSGVTQTPKHLITATGQRVTLRCSPRSGDLSVYWYQQSLDQGLQFLIQYYNGEERAKGNILERFSAQQFPDLHSELNLSSLELGDSALYFCASSVGDRGRRGYGYTFGSGTRLTVV.

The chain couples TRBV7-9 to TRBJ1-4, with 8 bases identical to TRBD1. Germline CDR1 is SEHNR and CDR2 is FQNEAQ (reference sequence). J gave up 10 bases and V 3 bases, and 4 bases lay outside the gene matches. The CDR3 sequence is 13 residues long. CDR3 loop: CASSFGQGGKLFF. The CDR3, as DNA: TGTGCCAGCAGCTTCGGACAGGGAGGAAAACTGTTTTTT.

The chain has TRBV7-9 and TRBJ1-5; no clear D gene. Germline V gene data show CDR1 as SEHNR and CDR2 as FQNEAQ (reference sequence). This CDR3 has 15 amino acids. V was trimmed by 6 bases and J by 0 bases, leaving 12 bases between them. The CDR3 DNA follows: TGTGCCAGCAGTTCCGGCGGTACTAGCAATCAGCCCCAGCATTTT. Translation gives CASSSGGTSNQPQHF.

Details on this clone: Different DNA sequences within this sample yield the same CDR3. The CDR3 here is CASSLQGNTEAFF. DNA for the CDR3: TGTGCCAGCAGCTTACAGGGAAACACTGAAGCTTTCTTT. The chain combines TRBV7-9 with TRBJ1-1; possible D gene TRBD1, 5 bases. CDR1 and CDR2 (germline): SEHNR, FQNEAQ (reference sequence). The CDR3 has 13 amino acids. V lost 2 bases to trimming and J lost 2 bases, with 6 bases between them.

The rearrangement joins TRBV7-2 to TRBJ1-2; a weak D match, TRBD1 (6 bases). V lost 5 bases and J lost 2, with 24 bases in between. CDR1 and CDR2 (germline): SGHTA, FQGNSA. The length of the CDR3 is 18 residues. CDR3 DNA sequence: TGTGCCAGCAGCAACCGACCAATGGGGGGGCGCGAGAACTATGGCTACACCTTC. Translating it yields CASSNRPMGGRENYGYTF.

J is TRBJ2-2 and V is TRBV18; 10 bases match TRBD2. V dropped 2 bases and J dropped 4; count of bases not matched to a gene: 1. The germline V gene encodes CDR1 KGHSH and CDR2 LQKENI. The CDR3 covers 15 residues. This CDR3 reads CASSPVAGGTGELFF. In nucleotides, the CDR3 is TGTGCCAGCTCACCAGTAGCGGGGGGCACCGGGGAGCTGTTTTTT.

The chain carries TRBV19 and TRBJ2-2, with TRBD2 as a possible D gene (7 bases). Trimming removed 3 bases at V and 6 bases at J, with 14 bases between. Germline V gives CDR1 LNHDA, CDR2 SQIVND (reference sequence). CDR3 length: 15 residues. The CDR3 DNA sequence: TGTGCCAGTAGTATTAGGGGGGGTTTTTCCGGGGAGCTGTTTTTT. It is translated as CASSIRGGFSGELFF.

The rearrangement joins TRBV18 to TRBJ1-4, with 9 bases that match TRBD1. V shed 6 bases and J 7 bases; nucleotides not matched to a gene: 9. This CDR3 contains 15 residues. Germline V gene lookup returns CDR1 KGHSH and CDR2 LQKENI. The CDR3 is CASSPAGTGSEKLFF. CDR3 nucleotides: TGTGCCAGCTCGCCCGCCGGGACAGGGAGTGAAAAACTGTTTTTT.

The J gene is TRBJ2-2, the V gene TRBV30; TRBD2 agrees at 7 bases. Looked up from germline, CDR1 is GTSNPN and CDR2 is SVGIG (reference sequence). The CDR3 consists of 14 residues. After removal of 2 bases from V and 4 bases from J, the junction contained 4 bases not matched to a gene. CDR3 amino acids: CAWSQASGTGELFF. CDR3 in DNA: TGTGCCTGGAGTCAGGCTAGCGGCACCGGGGAGCTGTTTTTT.

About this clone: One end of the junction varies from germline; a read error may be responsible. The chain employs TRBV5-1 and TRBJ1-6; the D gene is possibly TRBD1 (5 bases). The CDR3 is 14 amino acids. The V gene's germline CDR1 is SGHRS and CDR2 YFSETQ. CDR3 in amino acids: CARSWPGGGSPLHF. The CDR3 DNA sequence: TGCGCCCGCAGCTGGCCGGGGGGGGGATCACCCCTCCACTTT.

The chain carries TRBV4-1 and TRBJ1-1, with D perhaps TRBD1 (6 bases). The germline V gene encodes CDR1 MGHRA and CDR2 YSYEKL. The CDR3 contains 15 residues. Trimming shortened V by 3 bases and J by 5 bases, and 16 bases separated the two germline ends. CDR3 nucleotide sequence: TGCGCCAGCAGCCAGTCGGGGGGGCGGGTTACTGAAGCTTTCTTT. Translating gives CASSQSGGRVTEAFF.

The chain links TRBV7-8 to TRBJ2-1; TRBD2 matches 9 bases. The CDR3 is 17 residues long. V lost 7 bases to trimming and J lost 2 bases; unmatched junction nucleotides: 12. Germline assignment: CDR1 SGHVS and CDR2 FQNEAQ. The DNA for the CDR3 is TGTGCCAGCACGAAAGGGGTAGCGGGGGCCCCCTACAATGAGCAGTTCTTC. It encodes CASTKGVAGAPYNEQFF.

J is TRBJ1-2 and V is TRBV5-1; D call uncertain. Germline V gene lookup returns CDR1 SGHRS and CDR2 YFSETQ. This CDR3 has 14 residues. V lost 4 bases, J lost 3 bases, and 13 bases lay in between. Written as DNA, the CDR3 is TGCGCCAGCAGCCCGGAGGGCGGGCACTATGGCTACACCTTC. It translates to CASSPEGGHYGYTF.